A selection of T cell receptor beta chains follows, all from one sample in a study of T cells in Graves' hyperthyroidism and ophthalmopathy. TCRdb passed the multiplex PCR reads through MiXCR, listing each CDR3 protein once. Of roughly 720,000 distinct CDR3 sequences in the sample, roughly 17% were seen once. The sequenced sample was blood. The source is a man aged 50 or older with Graves' hyperthyroidism. CDR3s include the opening cysteine and the closing phenylalanine or tryptophan. The order of the fields is clone size, J gene, V gene, D gene, CDR3 DNA, CDR3 protein. D genes are given only for firm matches. Expanded clones are given a class, and other clones once, few, many or no size at all.

abundance: -; j_gene: TRBJ2-1; v_gene: TRBV2; d_gene: TRBD2; CDR3nt: TGTGCCAGCACGCGGGAGGGCCTCTACAATGAGCAGTTCTTC; CDR3aa: CASTREGLYNEQFF
abundance: many; j_gene: TRBJ2-7; v_gene: TRBV18; d_gene: TRBD1; CDR3nt: TGTGCCAGCTCACCACCGACAGGGGCCCCCTACGAGCAGTACTTC; CDR3aa: CASSPPTGAPYEQYF
abundance: few; j_gene: TRBJ2-1; v_gene: TRBV19; d_gene: -; CDR3nt: TGTGCCAGTAGTACAAACAGGGACCATGAGCAGTTCTTC; CDR3aa: CASSTNRDHEQFF
abundance: -; j_gene: TRBJ2-3; v_gene: TRBV4-1; d_gene: -; CDR3nt: TGCGCCAGCAGCGGCGGGATAAGCACAGATACGCAGTATTTT; CDR3aa: CASSGGISTDTQYF
abundance: -; j_gene: TRBJ2-7; v_gene: TRBV7-9; d_gene: -; CDR3nt: TGTGCCAGCACCTATAGTAGGGGCTCCTACGAGCAGTACTTC; CDR3aa: CASTYSRGSYEQYF
abundance: -; j_gene: TRBJ1-5; v_gene: TRBV19; d_gene: TRBD1; CDR3nt: TGTGCCAGTACCAATCCGGGACAGGGCTCCCAGCCCCAGCATTTT; CDR3aa: CASTNPGQGSQPQHF
abundance: many; j_gene: TRBJ2-1; v_gene: TRBV9; d_gene: TRBD2; CDR3nt: TGTGCCAGCAGCGTAGGTCGAATGGGACTAGCGGGATACTACAATGAGCAGTTCTTC; CDR3aa: CASSVGRMGLAGYYNEQFF
abundance: many; j_gene: TRBJ2-2; v_gene: TRBV2; d_gene: -; CDR3nt: TGTGCCAGCAGTGGAGGTAGAGCAACCGGGGAGCTGTTTTTT; CDR3aa: CASSGGRATGELFF
abundance: many; j_gene: TRBJ2-3; v_gene: TRBV9; d_gene: TRBD2; CDR3nt: TGTGCCAGCAGCGTAGGAGCGGGAGCTCATAGTGATACGCAGTATTTT; CDR3aa: CASSVGAGAHSDTQYF
abundance: many; j_gene: TRBJ1-3; v_gene: TRBV28; d_gene: TRBD1; CDR3nt: TGTGCCAGCAGTCAGGGACAGCTTAGGGGAAACACCATATATTTT; CDR3aa: CASSQGQLRGNTIYF
abundance: -; j_gene: TRBJ2-1; v_gene: TRBV6-2/TRBV6-3; d_gene: -; CDR3nt: TGTGCCAGCAGCCCCGAGTTCCCTGAGCAGTTCTTC; CDR3aa: CASSPEFPEQFF
abundance: many; j_gene: TRBJ1-1; v_gene: TRBV12-3/TRBV12-4; d_gene: -; CDR3nt: TGTGCCAGCAGTCCCGGGGTCGTAGCTTTCTTT; CDR3aa: CASSPGVVAFF
abundance: many; j_gene: TRBJ2-6; v_gene: TRBV6-6; d_gene: -; CDR3nt: TGTGCCAGCAGTTACTGGAAGGGTACTGGGGCCAACGTCCTGACTTTC; CDR3aa: CASSYWKGTGANVLTF
abundance: few; j_gene: TRBJ1-4; v_gene: TRBV3-1; d_gene: -; CDR3nt: TGTGCCAGCAGCCGGATCCCGGGGGCTGGAGAAAAACTGTTTTTT; CDR3aa: CASSRIPGAGEKLFF
abundance: many; j_gene: TRBJ2-7; v_gene: TRBV28; d_gene: TRBD1; CDR3nt: TGTGCCAGCAGTCCGGACAGGGAGATATACGAGCAGTACTTC; CDR3aa: CASSPDREIYEQYF
abundance: few; j_gene: TRBJ2-2; v_gene: TRBV3-1; d_gene: TRBD1; CDR3nt: TGTGCCAGCAGCCTTTCGGGACAGAGCAGCGGGGAGCTGTTTTTT; CDR3aa: CASSLSGQSSGELFF
abundance: few; j_gene: TRBJ2-1; v_gene: TRBV29-1; d_gene: TRBD2; CDR3nt: TGCAGCGTTGAAACTAGCGGGGGTTCCTACAATGAGCAGTTCTTC; CDR3aa: CSVETSGGSYNEQFF
abundance: many; j_gene: TRBJ2-4; v_gene: TRBV2; d_gene: TRBD2; CDR3nt: TGTGCCAGCAGTGAAGCGATCCAGCGGGAGCCCCAAAACATTCAGTACTTC; CDR3aa: CASSEAIQREPQNIQYF
abundance: many; j_gene: TRBJ1-1; v_gene: TRBV3-1; d_gene: TRBD1; CDR3nt: TGTGCCAGCAGCCCACCAGGGGGGTTCACTGAAGCTTTCTTT; CDR3aa: CASSPPGGFTEAFF
abundance: -; j_gene: TRBJ2-7; v_gene: TRBV6-5; d_gene: -; CDR3nt: TGTGCCAGCAGTTACTCGAAAGACTACGAGCAGTACTTC; CDR3aa: CASSYSKDYEQYF
abundance: many; j_gene: TRBJ2-2; v_gene: TRBV11-2; d_gene: -; CDR3nt: TGTGCCAGCAGCTTCTTCGGGGCCGGGGAGCTGTTTTTT; CDR3aa: CASSFFGAGELFF
abundance: few; j_gene: TRBJ2-3; v_gene: TRBV9; d_gene: -; CDR3nt: TGTGCCAGCAGCGTAGAAGCGGTTGGCACAGATACGCAGTATTTT; CDR3aa: CASSVEAVGTDTQYF
abundance: few; j_gene: TRBJ1-2; v_gene: TRBV20-1; d_gene: -; CDR3nt: TGCAGCGGACTGGGGCAGCCCGAGGGCTACACCTTC; CDR3aa: CSGLGQPEGYTF
abundance: -; j_gene: TRBJ1-1; v_gene: TRBV7-8; d_gene: -; CDR3nt: TGTGCCAGCAGCTTAGCGGCGGTAGTGGGAGTCACTGAAGCTTTCTTT; CDR3aa: CASSLAAVVGVTEAFF
abundance: few; j_gene: TRBJ2-3; v_gene: TRBV5-1; d_gene: -; CDR3nt: TGCGCCAGCAGCTTGGTGGCTCCCAACACAGATACGCAGTATTTT; CDR3aa: CASSLVAPNTDTQYF
abundance: few; j_gene: TRBJ2-7; v_gene: TRBV7-2; d_gene: TRBD1; CDR3nt: TGTGCCAGCAGCTTAGGTCATTTCGGACAGGTCCTCACCTACGAGCAGTACTTC; CDR3aa: CASSLGHFGQVLTYEQYF
abundance: -; j_gene: TRBJ2-1; v_gene: TRBV3-1; d_gene: TRBD2; CDR3nt: TGTGCCAGCAGCCAAGATCTTTCTAGCGGTAATGAGCAGTTCTTC; CDR3aa: CASSQDLSSGNEQFF
abundance: -; j_gene: TRBJ2-7; v_gene: TRBV29-1; d_gene: -; CDR3nt: TGCAGCGTTGAAAGGGGAAGTGGAAACGAGCAGTACTTC; CDR3aa: CSVERGSGNEQYF
abundance: -; j_gene: TRBJ1-1; v_gene: TRBV15; d_gene: -; CDR3nt: TGTGCCACCAGCAGAGTGAGGTACACTGAAGCTTTCTTT; CDR3aa: CATSRVRYTEAFF
abundance: many; j_gene: TRBJ1-1; v_gene: TRBV3-1; d_gene: -; CDR3nt: TGTGCCAGCAGCCGAGGGGGGGCCCCGGAAGCTTTCTTT; CDR3aa: CASSRGGAPEAFF
abundance: many; j_gene: TRBJ2-5; v_gene: TRBV10-3; d_gene: -; CDR3nt: TGTGCCATCAGTGAGGGGTACCAAGAGACCCAGTACTTC; CDR3aa: CAISEGYQETQYF
abundance: many; j_gene: TRBJ2-7; v_gene: TRBV24-1; d_gene: TRBD2; CDR3nt: TGTGCCACCAGTGGCCCCGGACTAGCGGGCTACGAGCAGTACTTC; CDR3aa: CATSGPGLAGYEQYF
abundance: many; j_gene: TRBJ2-1; v_gene: TRBV2; d_gene: -; CDR3nt: TGTGCCAGCAGCGGGACCGACACCTACAATGAGCAGTTCTTC; CDR3aa: CASSGTDTYNEQFF
abundance: many; j_gene: TRBJ1-4; v_gene: TRBV2; d_gene: -; CDR3nt: TGTGCCAGCAGTGAATCGACGGGTACTAATGAAAAACTGTTTTTT; CDR3aa: CASSESTGTNEKLFF
abundance: few; j_gene: TRBJ2-7; v_gene: TRBV29-1; d_gene: -; CDR3nt: TGCAGCGTCGTCGAGGCCGGGGGCTACGAGCAGTACTTC; CDR3aa: CSVVEAGGYEQYF
abundance: -; j_gene: TRBJ2-5; v_gene: TRBV11-2; d_gene: TRBD2; CDR3nt: TGTGCCAGCGGCAGGGCGGCTAGCGGGAGGATAGAGACCCAGTACTTC; CDR3aa: CASGRAASGRIETQYF
abundance: many; j_gene: TRBJ1-6; v_gene: TRBV30; d_gene: -; CDR3nt: TGTGCCTGGAACGTTAATCTCGATTCACCCCTCCACTTT; CDR3aa: CAWNVNLDSPLHF
abundance: -; j_gene: TRBJ1-1; v_gene: TRBV11-2; d_gene: -; CDR3nt: TGTGCCAGCCGACACGGCACTGAAGCTTTCTTT; CDR3aa: CASRHGTEAFF
abundance: -; j_gene: TRBJ1-4; v_gene: TRBV28; d_gene: -; CDR3nt: TGTGCCAGCAGATCGGGGTCTAATGAAAAACTGTTTTTT; CDR3aa: CASRSGSNEKLFF
abundance: -; j_gene: TRBJ2-5; v_gene: TRBV11-2; d_gene: TRBD1; CDR3nt: TGTGCCAGCAGATTCGGGACAGATTCTCAAGAGACCCAGTACTTC; CDR3aa: CASRFGTDSQETQYF
abundance: few; j_gene: TRBJ1-1; v_gene: TRBV28; d_gene: TRBD1; CDR3nt: TGTGCCAGCAGTTCGCGTCCGGGACAGTACACTGAAGCTTTCTTT; CDR3aa: CASSSRPGQYTEAFF
abundance: few; j_gene: TRBJ2-5; v_gene: TRBV7-2; d_gene: TRBD2; CDR3nt: TGTGCCAGCAGCTTAGTAGGACTAGCGGCTGCCGGGGAGACCCAGTACTTC; CDR3aa: CASSLVGLAAAGETQYF
abundance: many; j_gene: TRBJ2-7; v_gene: TRBV2; d_gene: TRBD1; CDR3nt: TGTGCCATCCCGACAGGGATCTACGAGCAGTACTTC; CDR3aa: CAIPTGIYEQYF
abundance: few; j_gene: TRBJ2-7; v_gene: TRBV6-1; d_gene: TRBD2; CDR3nt: TGTGCCAGCAGTTCCTTTCCGGGACTAGCGGTAGCCTACGAGCAGTACTTC; CDR3aa: CASSSFPGLAVAYEQYF